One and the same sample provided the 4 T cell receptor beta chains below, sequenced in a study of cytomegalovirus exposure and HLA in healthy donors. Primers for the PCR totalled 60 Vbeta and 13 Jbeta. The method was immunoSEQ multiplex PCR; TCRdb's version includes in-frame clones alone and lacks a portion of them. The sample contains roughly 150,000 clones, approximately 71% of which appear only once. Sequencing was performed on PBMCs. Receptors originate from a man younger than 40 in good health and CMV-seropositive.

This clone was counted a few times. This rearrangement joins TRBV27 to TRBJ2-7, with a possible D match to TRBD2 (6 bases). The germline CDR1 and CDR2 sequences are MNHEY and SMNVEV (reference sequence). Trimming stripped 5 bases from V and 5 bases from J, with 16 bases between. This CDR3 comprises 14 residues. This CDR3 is CASSLGTLGHEQYF. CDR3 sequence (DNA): TGTGCCAGCAGTCTAGGGACTTTGGGCCACGAGCAGTACTTC.

The CDR3 protein is CASRSSWELVEQFF. For the CDR3, the DNA is TGTGCCAGCAGGTCGTCTTGGGAGTTAGTTGAGCAGTTCTTC. The J gene is TRBJ2-1, the V gene TRBV2; D perhaps matches TRBD2 (5 bases). CDR1 and CDR2 (germline): SNHLY, FYNNEI. This CDR3 is built from 14 residues. V lost 6 bases and J 9 bases, leaving 18 bases between the germline ends.

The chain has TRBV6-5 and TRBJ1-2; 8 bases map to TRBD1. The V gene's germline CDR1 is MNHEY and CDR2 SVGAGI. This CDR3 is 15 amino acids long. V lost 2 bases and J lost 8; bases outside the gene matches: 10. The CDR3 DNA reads TGTGCCAGCAGTTACCAACTGGACAGGGCGGGCGGCTACACCTTC. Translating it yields CASSYQLDRAGGYTF.

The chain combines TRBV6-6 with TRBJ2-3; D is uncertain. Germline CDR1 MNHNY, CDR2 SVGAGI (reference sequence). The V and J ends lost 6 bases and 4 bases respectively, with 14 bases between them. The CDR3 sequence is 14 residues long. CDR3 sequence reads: CASSLPRVADTQYF. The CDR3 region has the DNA TGTGCCAGCAGCCTACCACGGGTCGCAGATACGCAGTATTTT.